The clone carrying this T cell receptor (beta chain) was counted only a few times. A junction boundary mismatches the germline segment, possibly from a read error. The data are from a study of blood T cell repertoires in COVID-19. Germline CDR1 is KGHDR and CDR2 is SFDVKD. The CDR3 runs to 15 residues. Repertoires were generated with immunoSEQ multiplex PCR, while TCRdb's copy carries only in-frame clones and drops some. The sample has 130,000 to 150,000 clones; 84% are singletons. Within the 2 weeks before study entry, each person in the exposed group met a COVID-19 case. This clonotype was obtained from a woman between 50 and 59 years old who had been exposed to COVID-19. The rearrangement uses TRBV24-1 and TRBJ2-6; 8 bases fit TRBD1. The specimen was PBMCs or T cells enriched from blood (not recorded which). CDR3 loop: CPGGQEASGANVLTF. CDR3 nucleotides: TGCCCTGGGGGACAGGAGGCCTCTGGGGCCAACGTCCTGACTTTC.